This T cell receptor (beta chain) was recorded in a study of cytomegalovirus exposure and HLA in healthy donors. Study context: The approximately 670 first-cohort repertoires and the roughly 130 validation repertoires shared the same platform, a later analysis reported. Study-wide results and caveats: The authors confirmed in vitro that three CMV-associated chains were specific for CMV antigens. Altogether, 160 or so TCR beta chains were recorded as cytomegalovirus-associated. For most TCR sequences rarity was the rule, although some public TCRs occurred in many donors.

For this clone: Its antigen is not identified.

Here immunoSEQ multiplex PCR was the method, and the copy in TCRdb shows in-frame clones only, minus some. The sample lists roughly 65,000 clones, about 91% occurring once. Trimming stripped 3 bases from V and 1 base from J, with 11 bases between. The length of the CDR3 is 15 residues. Germline V CDR1 and CDR2: SGDLS, YYNGEE. The clonotype originates from a man between 18 and 35 years old in good health and CMV-seropositive. What was sequenced was PBMCs. V usage is TRBV9 and J usage is TRBJ2-1; maybe TRBD2 (6 bases). The CDR3 DNA follows: TGTGCCAGCAGCGCTTCTAGCGTATCCTACAATGAGCAGTTCTTC. The encoded protein is CASSASSVSYNEQFF. Full variable domain (remainder filled in from reference TRBV9 and TRBJ2-1): DSGVTQTPKHLITATGQRVTLRCSPRSGDLSVYWYQQSLDQGLQFLIQYYNGEERAKGNILERFSAQQFPDLHSELNLSSLELGDSALYFCASSASSVSYNEQFFGPGTRLTVL.